This T cell receptor (beta chain) derives from a study of blood T cells in healthy people across ages. This clonotype was seen at least ten times. A second roughly 7 to 11 cycle PCR used barcoded and J-beta primers. All cDNA molecules were each tagged by a template-switch adaptor with 12 random nucleotides. Sequencing recovered at least 2.5 million CDR3-containing paired-end reads from each sample. In TCRdb, the 5' RACE reads were re-called with MiXCR into one record per CDR3 protein. Altogether around 1.7 million distinct CDR3 sequences are present, roughly 28% being singletons, with the ten largest covering 7.7%. CDR3 size: 13 residues. Per the germline V gene, CDR1 is SQVTM and CDR2 is ANQGSEA. V lost 3 bases and J 0 bases, leaving 9 bases between the germline ends. At least 5.5 micrograms of total RNA were extracted per sample.

Sequences were obtained from blood. The receptor was derived from a woman under 40 in good health. The V call is TRBV29-1, the J call TRBJ2-7; D is unclear. In DNA form, the CDR3 reads TGCAGCGTTGAGTCTGGTAGCTCCTACGAGCAGTACTTC. It yields the protein CSVESGSSYEQYF.